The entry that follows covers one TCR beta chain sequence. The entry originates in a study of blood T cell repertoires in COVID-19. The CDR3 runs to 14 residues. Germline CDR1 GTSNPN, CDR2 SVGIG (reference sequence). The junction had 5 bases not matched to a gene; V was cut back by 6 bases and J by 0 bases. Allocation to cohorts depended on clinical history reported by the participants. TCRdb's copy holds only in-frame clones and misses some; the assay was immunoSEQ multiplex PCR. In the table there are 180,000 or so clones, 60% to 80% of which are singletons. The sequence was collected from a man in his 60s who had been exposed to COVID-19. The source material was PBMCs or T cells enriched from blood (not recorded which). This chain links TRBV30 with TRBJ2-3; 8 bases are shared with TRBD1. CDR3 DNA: TGTGCCTGTGGGACAGGCCTTAGCACAGATACGCAGTATTTT. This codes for CACGTGLSTDTQYF.